The 29 T cell receptor beta chains in this list originate from one sample, sequenced in a study of radiation and T cells in renal cell carcinoma. Time point indicated: baseline pretreatment blood. Specified treatment: 15 Gy SBRT to primary tumor, nephrectomy 4 weeks later. Measured with immunoSEQ multiplex PCR; TCRdb has only the in-frame clones, and not every one. The data hold over 85,000 clones, with 82% observed a single time. Source: blood, taken from a patient whose treatment included radiotherapy and nephrectomy. These receptors all come from a man in his sixties with renal cell carcinoma.

The V call is TRBV29-1, the J call TRBJ1-1; D remains ambiguous. The V end lost 6 bases, the J end lost 0 bases, and 2 bases lay between the germline ends. The CDR3 is made up of 10 amino acids. In germline, CDR1 is SQVTM, CDR2 ANQGSEA. The CDR3 protein is CSVVNTEAFF. In nucleotides, the CDR3 is TGCAGCGTCGTGAACACTGAAGCTTTCTTT.

The sample holds one count of this clone. This chain uses TRBV6-5 with TRBJ1-4; TRBD1 matches at 7 bases. Germline CDR1 and CDR2: MNHEY and SVGAGI. CDR3 length: 14 residues. With 2 bases clipped from V and 4 bases from J, the junction kept 1 base outside the gene matches. As DNA, the CDR3 is TGTGCCAGCAGTTACAACAGGGGTAATGAAAAACTGTTTTTT. This gives the protein CASSYNRGNEKLFF.

The rearrangement joins TRBV28 to TRBJ2-3; D may be TRBD2 (5 bases). The CDR3 contains 14 residues. The germline V gene has CDR1 MDHEN and CDR2 SYDVKM. Trimming stripped 5 bases from V and 4 bases from J, with 13 bases between. CDR3 in amino acids: CASSPQSGADTQYF. The CDR3, as DNA: TGTGCCAGCAGTCCCCAAAGCGGTGCAGATACGCAGTATTTT.

V and J are TRBV5-8 and TRBJ1-1, with D unclear. V lost 0 bases and J 6 bases, leaving 6 bases between the germline ends. Looked up from germline, CDR1 is SGHTS and CDR2 is YDEGEE. There are 12 residues in the CDR3. This CDR3 reads CASSLEVSEAFF. CDR3 nucleotide sequence: TGTGCCAGCAGCTTGGAGGTTTCTGAAGCTTTCTTT.

The gene calls are TRBV5-5 and TRBJ2-3, with 7 bases fitting TRBD2. V lost 3 bases and J lost 0; bases outside the gene matches: 4. The CDR3 sequence is 15 residues long. Germline loops: CDR1 SGHKS, CDR2 YYEKEE (reference sequence). CDR3 sequence: CASSSLGGSTDTQYF. Written as DNA, the CDR3 is TGTGCCAGCAGCTCGTTGGGGGGGAGCACAGATACGCAGTATTTT. Based on the CDR3 plus reference TRBV5-5 and TRBJ2-3, the full variable domain is DAGVTQSPTHLIKTRGQQVTLRCSPISGHKSVSWYQQVLGQGPQFIFQYYEKEERGRGNFPDRFSARQFPNYSSELNVNALLLGDSALYLCASSSLGGSTDTQYFGPGTRLTVL.

This clone was seen a single time. The chain combines TRBV9 with TRBJ2-5, with D perhaps matching TRBD2 (5 bases). Trimming took off 0 bases at V and 0 bases at J, with 12 bases between the two ends. This CDR3 is 16 amino acids long. Germline V gene lookup returns CDR1 SGDLS and CDR2 YYNGEE. The CDR3 region is CASSVVPSSNQETQYF. The CDR3 DNA is TGTGCCAGCAGCGTAGTGCCCTCTAGCAACCAAGAGACCCAGTACTTC.

This clone occurred once. The chain joins TRBV6-5 to TRBJ1-4; TRBD1 matches at 7 bases. Germline V gene sequence: CDR1 MNHEY, CDR2 SVGAGI. With 6 bases clipped from V and 8 bases from J, the junction kept 9 bases outside the gene matches. This CDR3 is built from 14 residues. CDR3 DNA: TGTGCCAGCAGCCCTAACAGGGGCGGCGAAAAACTGTTTTTT. Amino acid sequence: CASSPNRGGEKLFF.

The chain links TRBV13 to TRBJ2-7; D possibly corresponds to TRBD1 (6 bases). V was trimmed by 5 bases and J by 3 bases, leaving 11 bases between them. CDR1 and CDR2 from the germline V gene are PRHDT and FYEKMQ (reference sequence). The CDR3 runs 13 residues. The CDR3 sequence: CASSIRDNYEQYF. The CDR3 DNA follows: TGTGCCAGCAGCATCCGGGACAACTACGAGCAGTACTTC.

The chain links TRBV27 to TRBJ2-5; 7 nucleotides line up with TRBD1. J lost 4 bases, V lost 5 bases, and 10 bases had no gene match. Germline values: CDR1 MNHEY, CDR2 SMNVEV (reference sequence). The CDR3 extends over 15 amino acids. CDR3 protein: CASSELGQTPETQYF. In nucleotides, the CDR3 is TGTGCCAGCAGTGAATTGGGACAGACCCCAGAGACCCAGTACTTC.

V and J are TRBV6-6 and TRBJ1-5; weak D call: TRBD1 (5 bases). The V gene's germline CDR1 is MNHNY and CDR2 SVGAGI (reference sequence). The ends were cut back, 5 bases at V and 2 bases at J, with 10 bases in the middle. CDR3 length: 14 amino acids. CDR3 protein: CASSARGGNQPQHF. CDR3 DNA sequence: TGTGCCAGCAGTGCTAGGGGAGGCAATCAGCCCCAGCATTTT.

This chain joins TRBV7-9 and TRBJ2-7; no clear D. The germline V gene encodes CDR1 SEHNR and CDR2 FQNEAQ (reference sequence). V was pared by 2 bases and J by 4 bases, with 3 bases between. The CDR3 length is 11 residues. CDR3 protein: CASSLQYEQYF. As DNA, the CDR3 is TGTGCCAGCAGCTTACAGTACGAGCAGTACTTC.

The rearrangement joins TRBV5-4 to TRBJ2-3; D not resolved. This CDR3 has 15 amino acids. The V gene's germline CDR1 is SGHNT and CDR2 YYREEE (reference sequence). V gave up 1 base and J gave up 6 bases, with 15 bases separating them. The CDR3 DNA is TGTGCCAGCAGCTTGCGCTCGTACACTTTGGATACGCAGTATTTT. This encodes CASSLRSYTLDTQYF.

This clone occurred once. The chain joins TRBV27 to TRBJ2-1, with 8 positions matching TRBD2. The CDR3 loop spans 16 amino acids. The trim removed 4 bases at V and 1 base at J, leaving 6 bases unmatched. Germline V gives CDR1 MNHEY, CDR2 SMNVEV (reference sequence). Here the CDR3 DNA reads TGTGCCAGCAGTTCCCTAGGCGGGGGGTCCTACAATGAGCAGTTCTTC. Translated: CASSSLGGGSYNEQFF.

The gene calls are TRBV6-5 and TRBJ2-4, with TRBD1 matching over 11 bases. Germline V gene sequence: CDR1 MNHEY, CDR2 SVGAGI. V shed 10 bases, J shed 6 bases, and the junction held 8 bases outside the gene matches. This CDR3 has 14 amino acids. In DNA form, the CDR3 reads TGTGCCACGGAGACCGGGACAGGGGGAAACATTCAGTACTTC. Amino acid sequence: CATETGTGGNIQYF.

This clone was counted once. The chain employs TRBV18 and TRBJ2-5; D is perhaps TRBD1 (5 bases). The CDR3 length is 15 residues. Between the trimmed V and J ends, which lost 5 bases and 4 bases, there was a span of 17 bases. Germline assignment: CDR1 KGHSH and CDR2 LQKENI. CDR3 sequence: CASSAQARIGETQYF. In nucleotides, the CDR3 is TGTGCCAGCTCAGCACAGGCGAGGATCGGAGAGACCCAGTACTTC.

V gene TRBV15 combines with J gene TRBJ1-5; D gene uncertain. The V gene's germline CDR1 is LNHNV and CDR2 YYDKDF (reference sequence). V shed 4 bases and J shed 3 bases, with 10 bases lying between them. This CDR3 region has 14 residues. As DNA, the CDR3 is TGTGCCACCAGCAATATAGGTCCCAATCAGCCCCAGCATTTT. Amino acid sequence: CATSNIGPNQPQHF.

V and J are TRBV5-5 and TRBJ2-7, with TRBD1 matching 10 bases. This CDR3 is built from 15 residues. Trimming took 2 bases from V and 5 from J; bases not matched to a gene: 7. CDR1 is SGHKS and CDR2 is YYEKEE in the germline V gene (reference sequence). Here the CDR3 DNA reads TGTGCCAGCAGCTTCTGGGACAGGGGTCGGGACGAGCAGTACTTC. Translated: CASSFWDRGRDEQYF. Full variable domain (outside the CDR3, taken from reference TRBV5-5 and TRBJ2-7): DAGVTQSPTHLIKTRGQQVTLRCSPISGHKSVSWYQQVLGQGPQFIFQYYEKEERGRGNFPDRFSARQFPNYSSELNVNALLLGDSALYLCASSFWDRGRDEQYFGPGTRLTVT.

The rearrangement uses TRBV27 and TRBJ2-7, with 8 positions matching TRBD2. With 2 bases clipped from V and 0 bases from J, the junction kept 6 bases outside the gene matches. Germline V lookup: CDR1 MNHEY, CDR2 SMNVEV (reference sequence). The CDR3 totals 16 residues. The CDR3 DNA sequence: TGTGCCAGCAGTTTAGGTGCGGGGGGAAGCTCCTACGAGCAGTACTTC. This codes for CASSLGAGGSSYEQYF.

V and J are TRBV19 and TRBJ2-2; 8 nucleotides match TRBD1. CDR1 is LNHDA, CDR2 SQIVND, per germline (reference sequence). This CDR3 is built from 16 residues. With 6 bases clipped from V and 2 bases from J, the junction kept 8 bases outside the gene matches. CDR3: CASRILGQGNTGELFF. CDR3 bases: TGTGCCAGTAGGATTCTCGGACAGGGAAACACCGGGGAGCTGTTTTTT.

This sequence joins TRBV6-5 and TRBJ1-5; unclear D gene. The CDR3 runs 15 residues. V was cut by 6 bases and J by 0 bases, with 12 bases left in between. The germline gives CDR1 MNHEY, CDR2 SVGAGI. This CDR3 is CASRLTENSNQPQHF. The DNA of the CDR3 is TGTGCCAGCAGATTAACAGAGAATAGCAATCAGCCCCAGCATTTT.

This clone has only a few counts. This chain links TRBV28 with TRBJ1-5; tentatively, D is TRBD1 (6 bases). CDR3 size: 15 residues. The V gene's germline CDR1 is MDHEN and CDR2 SYDVKM. V was trimmed by 5 bases and J by 4 bases, leaving 15 bases between them. The CDR3 reads CASSPGGGRNQPQHF. The CDR3 nucleotides read TGTGCCAGCAGTCCTGGGGGCGGGAGGAATCAGCCCCAGCATTTT. Supplemented by reference TRBV28 and TRBJ1-5, the full variable domain reads DVKVTQSSRYLVKRTGEKVFLECVQDMDHENMFWYRQDPGLGLRLIYFSYDVKMKEKGDIPEGYSVSREKKERFSLILESASTNQTSMYLCASSPGGGRNQPQHFGDGTRLSIL.

The rearrangement uses TRBV10-3 and TRBJ2-3, with 10 bases lining up with TRBD2. CDR1 is ENHRY and CDR2 is SYGVKD in the germline V gene. CDR3 length: 19 residues. J was trimmed by 4 bases and V by 1 base; bases with no gene match: 14. CDR3 in amino acids: CAISEWSGRAFILPDTQYF. For the CDR3, the DNA is TGTGCCATCAGTGAGTGGAGCGGGAGGGCCTTCATTCTACCAGATACGCAGTATTTT.

The chain has TRBV5-1 and TRBJ1-1, with no clear D. The CDR3 has 13 amino acids. Trimming cost V 1 base and J 5 bases, with 9 bases left between them. CDR1 and CDR2 (germline): SGHRS, YFSETQ. CDR3 loop: CASSLSPGTEAFF. The CDR3, as DNA: TGCGCCAGCAGCTTGTCACCCGGGACTGAAGCTTTCTTT.

Points on this clone: The same CDR3 also results from other DNA sequences found in this sample. The chain has TRBV5-1 and TRBJ2-2, with 7 bases that match TRBD2. The ends lost 3 bases at V and 4 bases at J; junction bases unmatched: 6. Germline-derived CDR1 and CDR2 are SGHRS and YFSETQ. This CDR3 region has 15 residues. This chain's CDR3 is CASSSGLVGTGELFF. In DNA, the CDR3 is TGCGCCAGCAGCTCCGGACTAGTTGGCACCGGGGAGCTGTTTTTT. The full variable domain, its missing parts supplied by reference TRBV5-1 and TRBJ2-2, is KAGVTQTPRYLIKTRGQQVTLSCSPISGHRSVSWYQQTPGQGLQFLFEYFSETQRNKGNFPGRFSGRQFSNSRSEMNVSTLELGDSALYLCASSSGLVGTGELFFGEGSRLTVL.

The CDR3 spells CASSPGLAGDITDTQYF. The CDR3, as DNA: TGTGCCAGCAGCCCGGGACTAGCGGGAGATATTACAGATACGCAGTATTTT. The gene calls are TRBV7-3 and TRBJ2-3, with 14 bases lining up with TRBD2. The J segment lost 3 bases and the V segment lost 5 bases, leaving 7 bases of the junction unmatched. The CDR3 sequence is 17 residues long. Germline CDR1 SGHTA, CDR2 FQGTGA. Complete variable domain (other parts from reference TRBV7-3 and TRBJ2-3): GAGVSQTPSNKVTEKGKYVELRCDPISGHTALYWYRQSLGQGPEFLIYFQGTGAADDSGLPNDRFFAVRPEGSVSTLKIQRTERGDSAVYLCASSPGLAGDITDTQYFGPGTRLTVL.

This sequence joins TRBV7-8 and TRBJ2-7; no firm D call. V was cut by 1 base and J by 0 bases, with 10 bases left in between. CDR3 length: 15 residues. In germline, CDR1 is SGHVS, CDR2 FQNEAQ. This CDR3 reads CASSLVSGFSYEQYF. CDR3 sequence (DNA): TGTGCCAGCAGCTTAGTTTCGGGTTTCTCCTACGAGCAGTACTTC.

V is TRBV25-1 and J is TRBJ2-1; D uncertain. CDR1 is MGHDK, CDR2 SYGVNS, per germline. The CDR3 is made up of 14 amino acids. Trimming removed 3 bases from V and 3 bases from J, with 9 bases in between. CDR3 nucleotides: TGTGCCAGCAGTGATACTCAGAGCTACAATGAGCAGTTCTTC. Its protein product is CASSDTQSYNEQFF. The full variable domain, in which reference TRBV25-1 and TRBJ2-1 provide the parts outside the CDR3, is EADIYQTPRYLVIGTGKKITLECSQTMGHDKMYWYQQDPGMELHLIHYSYGVNSTEKGDLSSESTVSRIRTEHFPLTLESARPSHTSQYLCASSDTQSYNEQFFGPGTRLTVL.

The count of this clone is one. V usage is TRBV20-1 and J usage is TRBJ1-2; D not certain. Germline lookup yields CDR1 DFQATT and CDR2 SNEGSKA (reference sequence). The CDR3 contains 11 residues. The V end was cut by 5 bases, the J end by 2 bases, with 6 bases between. CDR3 loop: CSAHANYGYTF. The CDR3 DNA sequence: TGCAGTGCTCACGCAAACTATGGCTACACCTTC.

In DNA form, the CDR3 reads TGTGCCATCAGTATAGCGGGAGGCAACGAGCAGTACTTC. Amino acids: CAISIAGGNEQYF. This chain uses TRBV10-3 with TRBJ2-7, with 10 bases fitting TRBD2. Germline CDR1 and CDR2: ENHRY and SYGVKD. The CDR3 covers 13 residues. Trimming at V came to 5 bases and at J to 5 bases, leaving 3 bases not matched to a gene.